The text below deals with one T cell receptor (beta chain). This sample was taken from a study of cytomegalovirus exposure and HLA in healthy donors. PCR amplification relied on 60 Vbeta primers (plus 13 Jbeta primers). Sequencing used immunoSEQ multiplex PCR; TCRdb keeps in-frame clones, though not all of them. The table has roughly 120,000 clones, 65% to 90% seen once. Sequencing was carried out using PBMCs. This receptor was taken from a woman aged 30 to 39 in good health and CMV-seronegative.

DNA of the CDR3: TGCGCCACCGGGACAGTTACAACTAATGAAAAACTGTTTTTT. Protein: CATGTVTTNEKLFF. The V gene is TRBV4-1, the J gene TRBJ1-4; 7 bases match TRBD1. J was trimmed by 0 bases and V by 10 bases; bases with no gene match: 5. Looked up from germline, CDR1 is MGHRA and CDR2 is YSYEKL. The CDR3 runs to 14 residues.